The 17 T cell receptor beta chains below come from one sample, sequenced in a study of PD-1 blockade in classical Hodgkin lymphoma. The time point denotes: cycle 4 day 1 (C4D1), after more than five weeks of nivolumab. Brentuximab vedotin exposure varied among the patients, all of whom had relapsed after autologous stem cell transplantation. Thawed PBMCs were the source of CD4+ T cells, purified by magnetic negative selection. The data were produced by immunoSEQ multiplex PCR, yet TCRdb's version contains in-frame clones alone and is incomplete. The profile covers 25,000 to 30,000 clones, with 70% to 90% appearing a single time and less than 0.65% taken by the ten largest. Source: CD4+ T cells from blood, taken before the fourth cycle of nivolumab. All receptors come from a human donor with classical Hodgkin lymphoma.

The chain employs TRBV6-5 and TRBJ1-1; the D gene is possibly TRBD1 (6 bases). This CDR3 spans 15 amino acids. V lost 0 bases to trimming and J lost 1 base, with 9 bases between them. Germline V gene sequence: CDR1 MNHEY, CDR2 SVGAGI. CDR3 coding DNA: TGTGCCAGCAGTTACTCCTCACAGGGGAACACTGAAGCTTTCTTT. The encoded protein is CASSYSSQGNTEAFF.

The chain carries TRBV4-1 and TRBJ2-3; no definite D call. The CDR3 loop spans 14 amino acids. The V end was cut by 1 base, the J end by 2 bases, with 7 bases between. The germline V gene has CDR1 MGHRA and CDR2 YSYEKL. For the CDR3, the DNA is TGCGCCAGCAGCCAAGCGAGCCTCACAGATACGCAGTATTTT. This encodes CASSQASLTDTQYF.

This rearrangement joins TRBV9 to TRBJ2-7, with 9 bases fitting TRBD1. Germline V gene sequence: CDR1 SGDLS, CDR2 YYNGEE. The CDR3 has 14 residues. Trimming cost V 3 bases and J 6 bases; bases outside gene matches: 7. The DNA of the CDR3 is TGTGCCAGCAGCGCCCGGGACAGGGCCCTCGAGCAGTACTTC. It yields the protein CASSARDRALEQYF. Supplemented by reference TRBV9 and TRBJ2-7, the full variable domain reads DSGVTQTPKHLITATGQRVTLRCSPRSGDLSVYWYQQSLDQGLQFLIQYYNGEERAKGNILERFSAQQFPDLHSELNLSSLELGDSALYFCASSARDRALEQYFGPGTRLTVT.

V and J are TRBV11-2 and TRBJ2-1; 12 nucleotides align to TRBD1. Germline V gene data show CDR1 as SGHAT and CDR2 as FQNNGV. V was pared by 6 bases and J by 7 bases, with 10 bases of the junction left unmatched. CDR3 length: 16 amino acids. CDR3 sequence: CASRGPGTGGRNEQFF. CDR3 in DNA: TGTGCCAGCAGGGGCCCCGGGACAGGGGGCAGGAATGAGCAGTTCTTC.

The CDR3 bases are TGTGCCAGCAGCGTAGAGGGCAGGGGGCTAAATGGCTACACCTTC. This encodes CASSVEGRGLNGYTF. This rearrangement joins TRBV9 to TRBJ1-2; 8 nucleotides match TRBD1. The CDR3 covers 15 residues. The V and J ends lost 0 bases and 6 bases, in that order; junction bases with no gene match: 7. Germline V gene lookup returns CDR1 SGDLS and CDR2 YYNGEE.

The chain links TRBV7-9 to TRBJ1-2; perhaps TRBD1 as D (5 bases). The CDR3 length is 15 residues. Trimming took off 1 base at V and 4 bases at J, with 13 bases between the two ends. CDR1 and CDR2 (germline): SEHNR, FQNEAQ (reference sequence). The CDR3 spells CASSLESVGTYGYTF. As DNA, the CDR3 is TGTGCCAGCAGCTTAGAAAGTGTGGGGACCTATGGCTACACCTTC.

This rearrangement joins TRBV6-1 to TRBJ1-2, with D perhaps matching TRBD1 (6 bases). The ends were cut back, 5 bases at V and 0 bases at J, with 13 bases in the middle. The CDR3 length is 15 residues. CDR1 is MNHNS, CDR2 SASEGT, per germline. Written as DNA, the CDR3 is TGTGCCAGCAGTCCCCGGACAGTGCCTAACTATGGCTACACCTTC. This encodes CASSPRTVPNYGYTF.

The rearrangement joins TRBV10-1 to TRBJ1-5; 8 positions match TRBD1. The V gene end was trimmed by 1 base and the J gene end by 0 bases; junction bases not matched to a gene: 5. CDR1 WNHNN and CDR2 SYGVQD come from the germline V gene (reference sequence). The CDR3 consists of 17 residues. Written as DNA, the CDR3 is TGCGCCAGCAGTGAGTTGGAGGGGACAGGTAGCAATCAGCCCCAGCATTTT. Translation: CASSELEGTGSNQPQHF.

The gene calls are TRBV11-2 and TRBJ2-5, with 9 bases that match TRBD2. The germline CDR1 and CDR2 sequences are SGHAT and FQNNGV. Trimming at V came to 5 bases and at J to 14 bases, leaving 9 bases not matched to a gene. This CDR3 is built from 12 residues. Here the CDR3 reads CASSPNAGGAYF. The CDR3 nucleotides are TGTGCCAGCAGCCCGAATGCGGGGGGGGCCTACTTC. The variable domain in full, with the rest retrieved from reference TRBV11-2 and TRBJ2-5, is EAGVAQSPRYKIIEKRQSVAFWCNPISGHATLYWYQQILGQGPKLLIQFQNNGVVDDSQLPKDRFSAERLKGVDSTLKIQPAKLEDSAVYLCASSPNAGGAYFGPGTRLLVL.

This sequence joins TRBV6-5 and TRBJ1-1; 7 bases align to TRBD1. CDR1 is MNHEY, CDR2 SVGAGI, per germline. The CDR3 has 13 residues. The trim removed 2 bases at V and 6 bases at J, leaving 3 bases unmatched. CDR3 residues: CASSYLQGAEAFF. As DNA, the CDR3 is TGTGCCAGCAGTTACCTGCAGGGGGCTGAAGCTTTCTTT.

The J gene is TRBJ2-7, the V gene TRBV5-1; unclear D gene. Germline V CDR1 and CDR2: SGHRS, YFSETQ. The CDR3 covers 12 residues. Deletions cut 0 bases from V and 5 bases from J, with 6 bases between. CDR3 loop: CASSLVLNEQYF. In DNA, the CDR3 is TGCGCCAGCAGCTTGGTATTGAACGAGCAGTACTTC. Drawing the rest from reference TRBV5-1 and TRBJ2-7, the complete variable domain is KAGVTQTPRYLIKTRGQQVTLSCSPISGHRSVSWYQQTPGQGLQFLFEYFSETQRNKGNFPGRFSGRQFSNSRSEMNVSTLELGDSALYLCASSLVLNEQYFGPGTRLTVT.

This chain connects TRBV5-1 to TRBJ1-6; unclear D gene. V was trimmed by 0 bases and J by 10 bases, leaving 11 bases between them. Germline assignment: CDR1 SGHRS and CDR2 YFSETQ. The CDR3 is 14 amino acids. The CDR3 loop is CASSLVATSSPLHF. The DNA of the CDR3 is TGCGCCAGCAGCTTGGTAGCCACCTCCTCACCCCTCCACTTT. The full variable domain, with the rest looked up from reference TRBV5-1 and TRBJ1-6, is KAGVTQTPRYLIKTRGQQVTLSCSPISGHRSVSWYQQTPGQGLQFLFEYFSETQRNKGNFPGRFSGRQFSNSRSEMNVSTLELGDSALYLCASSLVATSSPLHFGNGTRLTVT.

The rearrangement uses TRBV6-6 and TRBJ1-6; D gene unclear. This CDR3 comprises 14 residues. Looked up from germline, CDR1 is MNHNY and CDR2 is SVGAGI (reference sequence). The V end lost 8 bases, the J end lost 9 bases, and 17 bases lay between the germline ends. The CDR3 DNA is TGTGCCAGCCAGGCCCAATCCCGGAGTTCACCCCTCCACTTT. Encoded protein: CASQAQSRSSPLHF.

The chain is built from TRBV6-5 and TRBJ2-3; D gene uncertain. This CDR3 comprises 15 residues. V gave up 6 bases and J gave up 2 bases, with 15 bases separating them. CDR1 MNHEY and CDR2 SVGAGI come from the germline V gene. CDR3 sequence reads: CASRLDLVDTDTQYF. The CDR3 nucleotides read TGTGCCAGCAGGTTGGACCTAGTTGACACAGATACGCAGTATTTT.

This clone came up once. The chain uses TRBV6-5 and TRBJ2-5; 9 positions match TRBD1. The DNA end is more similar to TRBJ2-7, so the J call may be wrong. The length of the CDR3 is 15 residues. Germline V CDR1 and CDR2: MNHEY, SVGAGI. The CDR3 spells CASSYSGTGIYEQYF. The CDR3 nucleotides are TGTGCCAGCAGTTACTCAGGGACAGGGATATACGAGCAGTACTTC.

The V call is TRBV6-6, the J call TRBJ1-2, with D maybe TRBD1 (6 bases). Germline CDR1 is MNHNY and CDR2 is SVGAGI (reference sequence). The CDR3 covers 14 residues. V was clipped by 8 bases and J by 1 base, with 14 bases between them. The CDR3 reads CASARGAGNYGYTF. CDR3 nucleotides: TGTGCCAGCGCTCGGGGGGCGGGTAACTATGGCTACACCTTC.

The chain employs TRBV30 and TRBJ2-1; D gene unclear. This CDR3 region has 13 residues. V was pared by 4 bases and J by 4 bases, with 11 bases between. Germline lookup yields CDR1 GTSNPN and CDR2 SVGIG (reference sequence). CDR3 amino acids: CAWTLSPYNEQFF. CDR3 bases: TGTGCCTGGACTCTGTCCCCATACAATGAGCAGTTCTTC.